Only a few counts were recorded for the clone carrying this T cell receptor beta chain. Its target is not known. The sample originates from a study of T cells in localized non-small cell lung cancer. Study conclusions and caveats: Heterogeneity remains possible, as sequencing covered one tumor region only. Among the tissues sampled, uninvolved adjacent lung had the highest T cell clonality, above tumor.

V lost 3 bases, J lost 6 bases, and 9 bases stayed unmatched. This CDR3 comprises 15 residues. CDR1 is MDHEN, CDR2 SYDVKM, per germline. Libraries were prepared by immunoSEQ multiplex PCR; TCRdb keeps only in-frame clonotypes and omits some of them. The sample shows 40,000 to 65,000 clones, approximately 83% of them seen only once. The clonotype originates from a man aged 40-75 years with stage III lung adenocarcinoma. The chain uses TRBV28 and TRBJ2-7, with 9 bases that match TRBD1. The input for sequencing was peripheral blood mononuclear cells, taken before any cancer treatment. The CDR3 is CASSFHGQGIGEQYF. CDR3 in DNA: TGTGCCAGCAGTTTCCATGGACAGGGGATAGGCGAGCAGTACTTC.